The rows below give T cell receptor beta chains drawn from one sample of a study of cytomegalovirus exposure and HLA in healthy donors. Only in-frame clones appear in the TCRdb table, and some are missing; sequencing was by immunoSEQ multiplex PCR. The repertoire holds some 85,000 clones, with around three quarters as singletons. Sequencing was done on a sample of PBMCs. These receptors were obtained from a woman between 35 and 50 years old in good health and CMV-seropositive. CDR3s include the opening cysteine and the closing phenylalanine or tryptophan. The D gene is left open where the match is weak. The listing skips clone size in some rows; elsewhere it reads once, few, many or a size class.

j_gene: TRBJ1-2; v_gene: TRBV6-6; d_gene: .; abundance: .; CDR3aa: CASIKATVDGYTF; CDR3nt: TGTGCCAGCATCAAAGCCACTGTGGATGGCTACACCTTC
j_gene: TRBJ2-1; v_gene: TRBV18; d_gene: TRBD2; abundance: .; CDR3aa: CASSPREDEQFF; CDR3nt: TGTGCCAGCTCACCGCGGGAGGATGAGCAGTTCTTC
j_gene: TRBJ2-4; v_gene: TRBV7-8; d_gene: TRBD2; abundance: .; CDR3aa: CASSFPASGSPAVQYF; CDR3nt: TGTGCCAGCAGCTTTCCGGCTAGCGGGAGCCCCGCGGTTCAGTACTTC
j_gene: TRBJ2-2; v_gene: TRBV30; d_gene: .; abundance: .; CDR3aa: CAWNTGAGELFF; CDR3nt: TGTGCCTGGAACACGGGGGCCGGGGAGCTGTTTTTT
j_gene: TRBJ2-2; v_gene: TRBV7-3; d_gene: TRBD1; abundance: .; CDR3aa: CASSRDSNTGELFF; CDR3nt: TGTGCCAGCAGCCGGGACAGCAACACCGGGGAGCTGTTTTTT
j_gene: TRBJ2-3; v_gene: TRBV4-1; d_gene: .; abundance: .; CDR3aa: CASSRILAPSTDTQYF; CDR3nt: TGCGCCAGCAGTCGAATCCTAGCGCCAAGCACAGATACGCAGTATTTT
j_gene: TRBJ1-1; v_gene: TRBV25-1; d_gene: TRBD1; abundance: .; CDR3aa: CASQGQVGAFF; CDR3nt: TGTGCCAGCCAAGGACAGGTAGGAGCTTTCTTT
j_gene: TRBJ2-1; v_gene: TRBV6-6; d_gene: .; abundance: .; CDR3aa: CASRDLDGDEQFF; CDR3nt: TGTGCCAGCAGAGACTTGGACGGGGATGAGCAGTTCTTC
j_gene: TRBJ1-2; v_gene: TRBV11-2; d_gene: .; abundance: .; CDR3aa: CASRGGAFVYGYTF; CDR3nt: TGTGCCAGCAGGGGGGGGGCTTTTGTCTATGGCTACACCTTC
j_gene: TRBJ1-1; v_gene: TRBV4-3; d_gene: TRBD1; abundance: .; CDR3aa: CASRYGQENTEAFF; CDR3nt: TGCGCCAGCAGATACGGACAGGAGAACACTGAAGCTTTCTTT
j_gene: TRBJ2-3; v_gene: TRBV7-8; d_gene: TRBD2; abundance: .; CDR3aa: CASSFSLAGGRPDTQYF; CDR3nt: TGTGCCAGCAGCTTCTCCCTAGCGGGAGGACGCCCAGATACGCAGTATTTT
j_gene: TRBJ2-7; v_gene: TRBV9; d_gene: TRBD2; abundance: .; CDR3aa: CASSSSGSFYEQYF; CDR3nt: TGTGCCAGCAGCAGTAGCGGGAGCTTCTACGAGCAGTACTTC
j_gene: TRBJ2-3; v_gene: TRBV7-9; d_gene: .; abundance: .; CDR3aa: CASSLVRGATDTQYF; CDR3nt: TGTGCCAGCAGCTTAGTTCGGGGGGCGACAGATACGCAGTATTTT
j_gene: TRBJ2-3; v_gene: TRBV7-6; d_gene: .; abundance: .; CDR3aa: CASSSRTAGPTDTQYF; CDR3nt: TGTGCCAGCAGCTCCCGGACTGCGGGTCCCACAGATACGCAGTATTTT
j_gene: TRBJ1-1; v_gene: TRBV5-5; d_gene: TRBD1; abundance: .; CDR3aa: CASSPNPGGNTEAFF; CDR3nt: TGTGCCAGCAGCCCCAATCCAGGGGGGAACACTGAAGCTTTCTTT
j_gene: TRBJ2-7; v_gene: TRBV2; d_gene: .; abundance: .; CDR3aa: CASSYLTTSYEQYF; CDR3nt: TGTGCCAGCAGTTACCTAACTACATCCTACGAGCAGTACTTC
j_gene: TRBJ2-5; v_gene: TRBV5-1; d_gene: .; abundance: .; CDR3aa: CASSLTSSGETQYF; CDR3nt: TGCGCCAGCAGCCTGACTAGTTCGGGGGAGACCCAGTACTTC
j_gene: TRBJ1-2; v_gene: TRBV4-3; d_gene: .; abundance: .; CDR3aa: CASSQDRTTTAYGYTF; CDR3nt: TGCGCCAGCAGCCAAGACCGTACGACAACTGCCTATGGCTACACCTTC
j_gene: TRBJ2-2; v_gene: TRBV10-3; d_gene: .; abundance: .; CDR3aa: CAISEGQGELFF; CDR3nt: TGTGCCATCAGTGAAGGACAGGGGGAGCTGTTTTTT
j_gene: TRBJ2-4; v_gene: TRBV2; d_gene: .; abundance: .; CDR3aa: CASSAEEGSKNIQYF; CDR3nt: TGTGCCAGCAGTGCGGAGGAGGGGTCCAAAAACATTCAGTACTTC
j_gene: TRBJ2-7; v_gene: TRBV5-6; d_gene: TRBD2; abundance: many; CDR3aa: CASSFPGLAYEQYF; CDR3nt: TGTGCCAGCAGTTTCCCGGGACTAGCCTACGAGCAGTACTTC
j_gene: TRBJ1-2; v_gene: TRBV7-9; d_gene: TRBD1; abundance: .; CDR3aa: CASSPRDRVLGGYTF; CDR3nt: TGTGCCAGCAGCCCCCGCGACAGGGTTTTAGGTGGCTACACCTTC
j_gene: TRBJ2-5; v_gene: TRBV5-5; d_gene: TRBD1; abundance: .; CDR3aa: CASSGTAYSQETQYF; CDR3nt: TGTGCCAGCAGCGGGACAGCCTACTCCCAAGAGACCCAGTACTTC
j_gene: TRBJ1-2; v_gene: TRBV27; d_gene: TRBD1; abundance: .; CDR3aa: CASSSFGQGVDGYTF; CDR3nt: TGTGCCAGCAGTTCCTTCGGACAGGGGGTGGATGGCTACACCTTC
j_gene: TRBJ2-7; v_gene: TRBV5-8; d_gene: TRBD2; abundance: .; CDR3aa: CASSLRLAGVTRVDEQYF; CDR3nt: TGTGCCAGCAGCTTGAGACTAGCGGGAGTCACCAGAGTCGACGAGCAGTACTTC
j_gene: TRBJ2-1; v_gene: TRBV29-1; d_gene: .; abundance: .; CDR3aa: CSVVEVVGREAYNEQFF; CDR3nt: TGCAGCGTTGTGGAGGTGGTAGGCAGGGAGGCCTACAATGAGCAGTTCTTC
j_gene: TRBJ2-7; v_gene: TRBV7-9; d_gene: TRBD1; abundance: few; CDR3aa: CASSSFRDRGEQYF; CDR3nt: TGTGCCAGCAGTTCATTCCGGGACAGGGGCGAGCAGTACTTC
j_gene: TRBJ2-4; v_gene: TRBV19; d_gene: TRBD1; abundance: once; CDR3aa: CASSPGQARAGVAKNIQYF; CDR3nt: TGTGCCAGTAGTCCGGGACAGGCCAGAGCCGGTGTAGCCAAAAACATTCAGTACTTC
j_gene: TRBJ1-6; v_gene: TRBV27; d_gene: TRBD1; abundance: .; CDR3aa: CASRPRDRNNSPLHF; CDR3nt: TGTGCCAGCAGACCCCGGGACAGGAATAATTCACCCCTCCACTTT
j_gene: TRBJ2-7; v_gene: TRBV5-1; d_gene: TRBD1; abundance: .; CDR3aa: CASSLQGASYEQYF; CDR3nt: TGCGCCAGCAGCCTACAGGGGGCCAGCTACGAGCAGTACTTC
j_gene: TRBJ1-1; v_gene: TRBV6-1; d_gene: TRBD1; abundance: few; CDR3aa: CASSLQPTGWGEAFF; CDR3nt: TGTGCCAGCAGTCTCCAACCGACAGGGTGGGGTGAAGCTTTCTTT
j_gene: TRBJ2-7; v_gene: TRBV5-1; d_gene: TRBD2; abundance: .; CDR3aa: CASSLTSAGAYEQYF; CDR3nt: TGCGCCAGCAGCTTGACTAGCGCGGGAGCGTACGAGCAGTACTTC
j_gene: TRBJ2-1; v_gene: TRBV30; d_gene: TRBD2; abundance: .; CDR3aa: CAWSILAGVEQFF; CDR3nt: TGTGCCTGGAGTATACTAGCGGGAGTTGAGCAGTTCTTC
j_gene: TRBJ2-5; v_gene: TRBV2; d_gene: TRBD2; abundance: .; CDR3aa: CASQTSGDEYQETQYF; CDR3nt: TGTGCCAGCCAGACTAGCGGAGACGAGTACCAAGAGACCCAGTACTTC
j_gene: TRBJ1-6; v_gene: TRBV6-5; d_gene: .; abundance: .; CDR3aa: CASSRTEDNSPLHF; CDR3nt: TGTGCCAGCAGCCGGACAGAAGATAATTCACCCCTCCACTTT
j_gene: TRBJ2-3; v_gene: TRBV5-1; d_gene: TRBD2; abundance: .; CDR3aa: CASSLGLAGEVDTQYF; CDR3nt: TGCGCCAGCAGCTTGGGATTAGCGGGAGAGGTAGATACGCAGTATTTT